The 10 T cell receptor beta chains given below trace back to one sample, sequenced in a study of Ad26.COV2.S vaccination and SARS-CoV-2 variants. Treatment reported: about 20 received Ad26.COV2.S at low or high dose, single or two shots; about five received placebo; per-sample allocation not given. It was on day 63 after the first vaccine or placebo injection that samples were taken. Produced via immunoSEQ multiplex PCR; TCRdb's table is partial and in-frame only. Here the sample spans nearly 400,000 clones, approximately 91% being singletons. Sequenced material: peripheral blood, taken in a trial of Ad26.COV2.S vaccine versus placebo. The receptors stem from a person aged 18-65 years who received the Ad26.COV2.S COVID-19 vaccine or a placebo.

The V call is TRBV19, the J call TRBJ2-2; D may correspond to TRBD1 or TRBD2 (6 bases each). Trimming took off 4 bases at V and 1 base at J, with 10 bases between the two ends. The V gene's germline CDR1 is LNHDA and CDR2 SQIVND (reference sequence). The CDR3 is made up of 15 amino acids. CDR3 region: CASSTEGGNTGELFF. The CDR3 nucleotides read TGTGCCAGTAGTACAGAGGGGGGGAACACCGGGGAGCTGTTTTTT. Using reference TRBV19 and TRBJ2-2 for the parts outside the CDR3, the full variable domain is DGGITQSPKYLFRKEGQNVTLSCEQNLNHDAMYWYRQDPGQGLRLIYYSQIVNDFQKGDIAEGYSVSREKKESFPLTVTSAQKNPTAFYLCASSTEGGNTGELFFGEGSRLTVL.

The V gene is TRBV6-1, the J gene TRBJ2-3, with 7 positions matching TRBD2. Trimming cost V 0 bases and J 0 bases; bases outside gene matches: 9. The CDR3 length is 18 residues. Per the germline V gene, CDR1 is MNHNS and CDR2 is SASEGT. CDR3 loop: CASSEAPWASGSTDTQYF. As DNA, the CDR3 is TGTGCCAGCAGTGAAGCCCCTTGGGCTAGCGGAAGCACAGATACGCAGTATTTT.

The chain recombines TRBV28 with TRBJ1-4, with D possibly being TRBD1 (6 bases). CDR1 and CDR2 from the germline V gene are MDHEN and SYDVKM. The CDR3 totals 15 residues. Trimming removed 6 bases at V and 8 bases at J, with 19 bases between. The CDR3: CASSSFGGRGEKLFF. CDR3 sequence (DNA): TGTGCCAGCAGCTCATTTGGGGGGCGCGGGGAAAAACTGTTTTTT.

This clone was recorded only once. The chain combines TRBV7-9 with TRBJ1-2, with TRBD1 matching over 9 bases. CDR1 is SEHNR, CDR2 FQNEAQ, per germline (reference sequence). V trimming: 1 base; J trimming: 5 bases; junction bases outside the gene matches: 5. The CDR3 length is 15 residues. In DNA form, the CDR3 reads TGTGCCAGCAGCTTAGGGACAGGGGCCTCGTATGGCTACACCTTC. This sequence encodes CASSLGTGASYGYTF.

This clone occurred once. The V call is TRBV14, the J call TRBJ2-5; 7 bases line up with TRBD1. The V gene's germline CDR1 is SGHDN and CDR2 FVKESK. After removal of 1 base from V and 1 base from J, the junction contained 3 bases not matched to a gene. This CDR3 is 15 amino acids long. CDR3 DNA sequence: TGTGCCAGCAGCCAAGGGGACAGCCCCCAAGAGACCCAGTACTTC. The encoded protein is CASSQGDSPQETQYF.

The rearrangement links TRBV4-3 to TRBJ2-1, with D possibly being TRBD2 (5 bases). Per the germline V gene, CDR1 is LGHNA and CDR2 is YSLEER. The CDR3 sequence is 16 residues long. Trimming stripped 0 bases from V and 8 bases from J, with 17 bases between. CDR3 amino acids: CASSQDRSGSGDEQFF. CDR3 in DNA: TGCGCCAGCAGCCAAGATCGAAGCGGAAGTGGGGATGAGCAGTTCTTC.

The chain uses TRBV11-3 and TRBJ1-2; TRBD1 might be the D (5 bases). The germline V gene has CDR1 SGHNT and CDR2 YENEEA. Trimming pared 0 bases from V and 8 bases from J, leaving 16 bases between. The CDR3 has 15 amino acids. The CDR3 spells CASSLDRAGSDGYTF. DNA of the CDR3: TGTGCCAGCAGCTTAGATAGGGCAGGGTCGGACGGCTACACCTTC.

The CDR3 reads CASSQTNWYRETQYF. In nucleotides, the CDR3 is TGTGCCAGCAGCCAAACAAATTGGTACAGAGAGACCCAGTACTTC. The J gene is TRBJ2-5, the V gene TRBV5-4, with D uncertain. Germline CDR1 SGHNT, CDR2 YYREEE (reference sequence). Trimming pared 4 bases from V and 4 bases from J, leaving 17 bases between. CDR3 length: 15 amino acids. The full variable domain, with the rest looked up from reference TRBV5-4 and TRBJ2-5, is ETGVTQSPTHLIKTRGQQVTLRCSSQSGHNTVSWYQQALGQGPQFIFQYYREEENGRGNFPPRFSGLQFPNYSSELNVNALELDDSALYLCASSQTNWYRETQYFGPGTRLLVL.

This chain connects TRBV12-3 or TRBV12-4 to TRBJ1-1; TRBD1 matches 10 bases. Losses at the gene ends were 5 bases for V and 10 bases for J; bases not matched to a gene: 7. The CDR3 is 13 residues long. CDR3: CASSPRDRGRAFF. In DNA form, the CDR3 reads TGTGCCAGCAGTCCCCGGGACAGGGGTCGAGCTTTCTTT.

V and J are TRBV30 and TRBJ2-7; D remains unclear. The V end lost 0 bases, the J end lost 5 bases, and 11 bases lay between the germline ends. This CDR3 has 13 amino acids. Germline V gene lookup returns CDR1 GTSNPN and CDR2 SVGIG (reference sequence). CDR3 residues: CAWSVDLADEQYF. The CDR3, as DNA: TGTGCCTGGAGTGTTGATCTCGCGGACGAGCAGTACTTC. The full variable domain, completed using reference TRBV30 and TRBJ2-7, is SQTIHQWPATLVQPVGSPLSLECTVEGTSNPNLYWYRQAAGRGLQLLFYSVGIGQISSEVPQNLSASRPQDRQFILSSKKLLLSDSGFYLCAWSVDLADEQYFGPGTRLTVT.